This paragraph reports one T cell receptor (beta chain). The antigen it recognizes is unknown. No base qualities exist here, and no much larger clone lies one base off it. Graves' hyperthyroidism was defined as stable when no progression to ophthalmopathy occurred over 18 months of follow-up. Hyperthyroidism patients were newly diagnosed, had a disease duration of under 2 months, and were aged 18 to 65 years. Exclusion was applied to patients with uncontrolled infections, other autoimmune diseases, pregnancy or lactation. Clinical symptoms, serum thyroxine and TRAb, thyroid ultrasound, and orbital computed tomography formed the basis for the diagnoses. PBMCs were separated from over 9 ml of fresh peripheral blood using Ficoll-Paque density gradient centrifugation. Total RNA was extracted using Trizol reagent, and RNA quality was assessed on an Agilent 2100 Bioanalyzer. This sample was taken from a study of T cells in Graves' hyperthyroidism and ophthalmopathy (dated by TCRdb to between 2018 and 2021). Study-level background: Peripheral blood samples were taken at initial diagnosis, before any treatment was given. A discovery cohort of around 100 patients, roughly 45 with Graves' ophthalmopathy and 55 to 65 with stable Graves' hyperthyroidism, was used to find distinguishing TCR V-J signatures. Prospective prediction of ophthalmopathy was tested in an independent validation cohort consisting of 18 hyperthyroidism patients and approximately 16 patients who later progressed to ophthalmopathy. The roughly 100 discovery patients were randomly divided into training and test sets at a 7:3 ratio. In about six Graves' hyperthyroidism patients, the study also compared T-cell repertoires from thyroid tissue with T-cell repertoires from blood. After blood sampling, hyperthyroidism patients were treated with methimazole at a starting dose of 30 mg daily, and ophthalmopathy patients were treated with high-dose intravenous methylprednisolone. The paper reports TCR Vbeta CDR3 sequencing of over 120 peripheral blood samples: some 44 ophthalmopathy, under 80 hyperthyroidism and around 17 progressor patients.

The CDR3 covers 14 residues, taking in both the cysteine and the phenylalanine. This entry keeps only the CDR3 DNA: 42 bases, framed from base 1. The germline V gene sets CDR1 to SGHRS and CDR2 to YFSETQ. V sheds 5 bases and J sheds 1 base, leaving 10 bases between their ends. The TCR beta CDR3 regions were amplified from RNA transcripts. The TCR CDR3 was subjected to a first round of RT-PCR using the HTBI primer set and the Qiagen OneStep RT-PCR kit. A second multiplex PCR round built the libraries, followed by size selection and purification. The libraries were sequenced on an Illumina HiSeq2000 using paired-end 100 bp reads. Per the original workflow: SOAPnuke was used to process the raw data, removing reads that contained adapters or uncalled bases, had a mean Phred below 15, or lacked an exact match to the constant primer or identifier. COPE v1.2.5 was used to merge the high-quality paired reads, and each unique nucleotide sequence was defined as a clonotype. Clonotypes were aligned to IMGT TRBV, TRBD and TRBJ reference segments using MiTCR v1.1. Only V-J combinations with frequency above 0.0001, covering roughly 99% of repertoires, were analysed. The TCS score was defined as F50 (clonal expansion) divided by E x V (chaos), with BLOSUM62-based TCRdist calculated between CDR3 peptides within each V-J. Welch's t-statistics and random forest reduced around 520 V-J features to some 14, which were used in a naive Bayes classifier (R e1071). TCRdb applied fastp at Q25 and MiXCR to the public reads, then kept only in-frame beta chains. CDR3 protein duplicates are merged, each entry listing the most common genes and DNA. The V and J calls and clone size are TCRdb's, not the authors'. In all, the sample holds 340,000 or so distinct CDR3 sequences, and over 15% of those were seen once. The ten most abundant clones make up approximately 33% of the sample.

What the research found in general, with its limitations: During validation, the model predicted progression to ophthalmopathy a median of about 6.3 months ahead of onset, with just under 71% sensitivity and almost 75% specificity. Sample size was not statistically predetermined, and investigators were not blinded to group allocation. Most expanded thyroid clonotypes (frequency above 0.001) were also detected in blood, a finding suggesting that blood repertoires may reflect thyroid immune responses. In cross-validation, a model built on a 13 V-J signature told ophthalmopathy apart from stable hyperthyroidism with approximately 91% sensitivity and 81% to 82% specificity, and in testing the same model reached 80%/75%.

Sequences were obtained from blood. The chain couples TRBV5-1 to TRBJ2-4, with the D segment possibly TRBD1 or TRBD2, each aligning over 5 bases. The TCR originated in a man aged 25 to 45 with Graves' hyperthyroidism. The DNA sequence is as follows: TGCGCCAGCAGAGGGGAGTCGGCCAAAAACATTCAGTACTTC. Its translation reads: CASRGESAKNIQYF.